Sequencing of this T cell receptor (beta chain) was carried out in a study of spatial heterogeneity in lung cancer. Overall study context: Alpha-chain sequences were consistently detected in smaller numbers than beta-chain sequences.

Germline CDR1 reads SGHNT; CDR2 reads YENEEA. CDR3 length: 13 residues. V was trimmed by 1 base and J by 3 bases, leaving 6 bases between them. On each TCR cDNA molecule, a unique molecular identifier was present. MiXCR, run by TCRdb on the 5' RACE reads, gives a single entry per CDR3 protein. The sample has fewer than 100,000 distinct CDR3 sequences, approximately 20% seen once; the top ten hold about a fifth. Time point given: blood at routine non-recurrence follow-up after resection. The input for sequencing was PBMCs, taken at follow-up. This TCR came from a male donor with early-stage non-small cell lung cancer. The chain recombines TRBV11-3 with TRBJ2-5; D remains unclear. The CDR3 loop reads CASSLGAKETQYF. The CDR3 DNA follows: TGTGCCAGCAGCTTAGGGGCCAAAGAGACCCAGTACTTC.